The 23 T cell receptor beta chains below all came from one sample that was sequenced in a study of response to subunit inactivated influenza vaccine (dated by TCRdb to the late 2010s). The receptor library was made with RT-PCR. The listed sequencing device is Illumina HiSeq 2500. Clones were called with MiXCR by TCRdb after fastp trimmed the public reads at Q25, and only in-frame beta chains were retained. Rows matching on CDR3 protein sequence are summarized as one entry with the most common DNA and genes. Recorded for this sample are roughly 700,000 distinct CDR3 sequences; about 15% of them occurred a single time. The ten largest clones capture more than 9% of the sample. The specimen comprised PBMCs from blood, sampled 11 to 12 days after vaccination. The receptor set was obtained from a man aged 45 to 65 who received an inactivated influenza vaccine. Donor details come from another sample of the same person, matched by shared clones.

The chain joins TRBV5-1 to TRBJ2-1; 9 positions match TRBD2. This CDR3 is built from 17 residues. CDR1 is SGHRS and CDR2 is YFSETQ in the germline V gene. Trimming took 0 bases from V and 3 from J; bases not matched to a gene: 7. DNA for the CDR3: TGCGCCAGCAGCTTGGGGGGTAGCGGGGGTTTCTACAATGAGCAGTTCTTC. Its protein is CASSLGGSGGFYNEQFF.

This clonotype was seen a few times. The rearrangement joins TRBV3-1 to TRBJ2-7; 7 bases are shared with TRBD2. CDR1 LGHDT and CDR2 YNNKEL come from the germline V gene (reference sequence). CDR3 size: 12 residues. J lost 10 bases, V lost 3 bases, and 6 bases had no gene match. The CDR3 region is CASSQASGLQYF. The DNA of the CDR3 is TGTGCCAGCAGCCAGGCTAGCGGTCTACAGTACTTC.

This clonotype was seen more than once but under ten times. This chain joins TRBV20-1 and TRBJ2-2; TRBD1 matches 8 bases. Trimming at V came to 4 bases and at J to 4 bases, leaving 5 bases not matched to a gene. This CDR3 contains 14 residues. Germline CDR1 DFQATT, CDR2 SNEGSKA (reference sequence). The CDR3: CSANGQGRTGELFF. DNA of the CDR3: TGCAGTGCTAATGGACAGGGTCGCACCGGGGAGCTGTTTTTT.

The chain uses TRBV20-1 and TRBJ2-3; D may be TRBD1 (6 bases). The CDR3 consists of 15 residues. With 6 bases removed from V and 0 bases from J, the gap between germline ends came to 16 bases. The V gene's germline CDR1 is DFQATT and CDR2 SNEGSKA (reference sequence). The CDR3 DNA reads TGCAGTGCGGAGAACAGGGCAGCAAGCACAGATACGCAGTATTTT. This codes for CSAENRAASTDTQYF.

This clonotype has a count of ten or more. The chain uses TRBV12-3 or TRBV12-4 and TRBJ1-2; the D gene is possibly TRBD1 (6 bases). The V and J ends lost 7 bases and 7 bases respectively, with 22 bases between them. The CDR3 is 15 residues long. The CDR3 nucleotides read TGTGCCAGCACTAGGGGGACGGGAGTTTTTGGTGGCTACACCTTC. Its translation is CASTRGTGVFGGYTF.

This clonotype was observed a handful of times. The CDR3 bases are TGCAGTGCTCCAGCGGGAGGGCCAGTAGATACGCAGTATTTT. This gives the protein CSAPAGGPVDTQYF. The chain carries TRBV20-1 and TRBJ2-3; the match to TRBD2 covers 10 bases. CDR1 is DFQATT and CDR2 is SNEGSKA in the germline V gene (reference sequence). This CDR3 comprises 14 residues. Trimming removed 5 bases from V and 5 bases from J; junction bases left unmatched: 7.

The J gene is TRBJ2-3, the V gene TRBV5-1, with 7 positions matching TRBD2. The CDR3 contains 16 residues. Germline trimming cut 0 bases from V and 0 bases from J; bases unmatched to any gene: 4. The germline CDR1 and CDR2 sequences are SGHRS and YFSETQ. CDR3 loop: CASSLESGTSTDTQYF. The CDR3 DNA reads as TGCGCCAGCAGCTTGGAGAGCGGGACTAGCACAGATACGCAGTATTTT. Drawing the rest from reference TRBV5-1 and TRBJ2-3, the complete variable domain is KAGVTQTPRYLIKTRGQQVTLSCSPISGHRSVSWYQQTPGQGLQFLFEYFSETQRNKGNFPGRFSGRQFSNSRSEMNVSTLELGDSALYLCASSLESGTSTDTQYFGPGTRLTVL.

This clonotype was recorded a few times. The chain employs TRBV4-2 and TRBJ2-7; D call uncertain. CDR1 is LGHNA and CDR2 is YNFKEQ in the germline V gene. The length of the CDR3 is 13 residues. Between the trimmed V and J ends, which lost 4 bases and 6 bases, there was a span of 13 bases. DNA for the CDR3: TGTGCCAGCAGCCGAGAGATTCGCGTCGAGCAGTACTTC. The encoded protein is CASSREIRVEQYF.

The rearrangement joins TRBV6-2 or TRBV6-3 to TRBJ2-7, with D perhaps assigned TRBD1 or TRBD2 (5 bases each). Germline CDR1 is MNHEY and CDR2 is SVGEGT. Trimming pared 2 bases from V and 9 bases from J, leaving 14 bases between. This CDR3 has 13 residues. DNA for the CDR3: TGTGCCAGCAGTTACGGCCGGGATCAGGGGCAGTACTTC. Translation: CASSYGRDQGQYF.

CDR3 residues: CASSVGAGGPVNEQFF. Here the CDR3 DNA reads TGTGCCAGCAGCGTAGGGGCGGGAGGGCCAGTCAATGAGCAGTTCTTC. The chain is built from TRBV11-3 and TRBJ2-1; 9 positions agree with TRBD2. This CDR3 region has 16 residues. Germline-derived CDR1 and CDR2 are SGHNT and YENEEA. V lost 5 bases, J lost 6 bases, and 11 bases stayed unmatched.

This clonotype came up a few times. The chain recombines TRBV29-1 with TRBJ2-7; D may be TRBD1 (7 bases). The germline V and J ends were trimmed by 4 bases and 5 bases, with 12 bases remaining between them. The CDR3 runs 12 residues. Germline V gene sequence: CDR1 SQVTM, CDR2 ANQGSEA. This CDR3 is CSVGQGGDEQYF. The CDR3 nucleotides are TGCAGCGTTGGGCAGGGGGGCGACGAGCAGTACTTC.

V is TRBV15 and J is TRBJ2-3; 9 positions match TRBD1. Germline assignment: CDR1 LNHNV and CDR2 YYDKDF (reference sequence). After removal of 2 bases from V and 3 bases from J, the junction contained 12 bases not matched to a gene. The CDR3 sequence is 18 residues long. The CDR3 coding sequence is TGTGCCACCAGCAGACAATATAAGGCGGGACAGGGAACAGATACGCAGTATTTT. This encodes CATSRQYKAGQGTDTQYF.

The chain carries TRBV5-4 and TRBJ2-2; tentatively, D is TRBD2 (5 bases). CDR3 size: 15 residues. Germline V CDR1 and CDR2: SGHNT, YYREEE (reference sequence). V gave up 3 bases and J gave up 7 bases, with 16 bases separating them. CDR3 residues: CASSSQRTKDGELFF. Here the CDR3 DNA reads TGTGCCAGCAGCTCCCAGCGGACCAAGGACGGGGAGCTGTTTTTT. Combining the CDR3 with reference TRBV5-4 and TRBJ2-2 gives the whole variable domain ETGVTQSPTHLIKTRGQQVTLRCSSQSGHNTVSWYQQALGQGPQFIFQYYREEENGRGNFPPRFSGLQFPNYSSELNVNALELDDSALYLCASSSQRTKDGELFFGEGSRLTVL.

A few counts support this clonotype. The rearrangement joins TRBV7-9 to TRBJ2-2; 11 bases agree with TRBD2. The CDR3 is 15 amino acids. J lost 1 base, V lost 7 bases, and 2 bases had no gene match. Per germline, CDR1 SEHNR and CDR2 FQNEAQ (reference sequence). CDR3 region: CASKGTSGNTGELFF. As DNA, the CDR3 is TGTGCCAGCAAAGGGACTAGCGGGAACACCGGGGAGCTGTTTTTT. The variable domain in full, completed from reference TRBV7-9 and TRBJ2-2, reads DTGVSQNPRHKITKRGQNVTFRCDPISEHNRLYWYRQTLGQGPEFLTYFQNEAQLEKSRLLSDRFSAERPKGSFSTLEIQRTEQGDSAMYLCASKGTSGNTGELFFGEGSRLTVL.

The chain carries TRBV7-2 and TRBJ1-2; TRBD1 is a possible D gene (5 bases). The germline CDR1 and CDR2 sequences are SGHTA and FQGNSA. The V end lost 4 bases, the J end lost 1 base, and 10 bases lay between the germline ends. The CDR3 consists of 14 residues. The CDR3 DNA sequence: TGTGCCAGCAGCTCCACAGGAAATAACTATGGCTACACCTTC. This codes for CASSSTGNNYGYTF.

In its sample, this clonotype was seen a few times. The rearrangement joins TRBV20-1 to TRBJ2-6; D remains ambiguous. Trimming took 4 bases from V and 4 from J, leaving 5 bases between them. The CDR3 has 12 residues. From germline, CDR1 is DFQATT and CDR2 SNEGSKA (reference sequence). The CDR3 loop is CSAKPGANVLTF. The CDR3 coding sequence is TGCAGTGCTAAGCCCGGGGCCAACGTCCTGACTTTC.

This clonotype was recorded once. This chain connects TRBV4-3 to TRBJ2-1; possibly TRBD1 for D (5 bases). Trimming stripped 1 base from V and 3 bases from J, with 10 bases between. Germline V gene sequence: CDR1 LGHNA, CDR2 YSLEER. The CDR3 extends over 15 amino acids. The CDR3 DNA is TGCGCCAGCAGCCAAGGAGGCAGGGTCTACAATGAGCAGTTCTTC. Translating it yields CASSQGGRVYNEQFF.

This clonotype was seen many times. This chain joins TRBV15 and TRBJ2-7; 8 bases are shared with TRBD2. Germline loops: CDR1 LNHNV, CDR2 YYDKDF (reference sequence). With V trimmed by 8 bases and J by 3 bases, 9 bases remained unmatched. The length of the CDR3 is 14 residues. CDR3 nucleotide sequence: TGTGCCACCGCACCAGCGGGAGTGCGCTACGAGCAGTACTTC. Translation gives CATAPAGVRYEQYF.

This clonotype has only a few counts. This sequence joins TRBV10-3 and TRBJ1-6; possible D gene TRBD1, 5 bases. Germline CDR1 and CDR2: ENHRY and SYGVKD. The germline V and J ends were trimmed by 10 bases and 9 bases, with 22 bases remaining between them. The CDR3 has 15 residues. The CDR3 protein is CATDPGRHGGSPLHF. In nucleotides, the CDR3 is TGTGCCACGGATCCGGGGCGCCATGGGGGTTCACCCCTCCACTTT.

The chain links TRBV9 to TRBJ2-7, with 7 bases aligning to TRBD2. The ends lost 0 bases at V and 3 bases at J; junction bases unmatched: 3. Germline V lookup: CDR1 SGDLS, CDR2 YYNGEE. The CDR3 extends over 14 amino acids. The CDR3 coding sequence is TGTGCCAGCAGCGTAGGAGTAGCGGGCTACGAGCAGTACTTC. The encoded protein is CASSVGVAGYEQYF.

The CDR3 DNA sequence: TGTGTGGGCGGAGGGGTGAACACTGAAGCTTTCTTT. It codes for CVGGGVNTEAFF. This sequence joins TRBV7-9 and TRBJ1-1, with D possibly matching TRBD1 (5 bases). This CDR3 comprises 12 residues. Germline CDR1 reads SEHNR; CDR2 reads FQNEAQ (reference sequence).

This rearrangement joins TRBV20-1 to TRBJ2-7, with TRBD1 matching 9 bases. The CDR3 extends over 15 amino acids. CDR1 is DFQATT, CDR2 SNEGSKA, per germline (reference sequence). The V segment lost 6 bases and the J segment 1 base; nucleotides outside the gene matches: 10. DNA of the CDR3: TGCAGTGCCCCCCCCGGGACAGGGTATTCCTACGAGCAGTACTTC. It codes for CSAPPGTGYSYEQYF.

This clonotype was observed a handful of times. This sequence joins TRBV29-1 and TRBJ2-7; TRBD2 agrees at 13 bases. CDR1 SQVTM and CDR2 ANQGSEA come from the germline V gene. The CDR3 consists of 15 residues. V was pared by 7 bases and J by 4 bases, with 10 bases of the junction left unmatched. CDR3 DNA sequence: TGCAGCGCAACGGCCGGGACTAGCGGGGAGTACGAGCAGTACTTC. Its translation is CSATAGTSGEYEQYF.